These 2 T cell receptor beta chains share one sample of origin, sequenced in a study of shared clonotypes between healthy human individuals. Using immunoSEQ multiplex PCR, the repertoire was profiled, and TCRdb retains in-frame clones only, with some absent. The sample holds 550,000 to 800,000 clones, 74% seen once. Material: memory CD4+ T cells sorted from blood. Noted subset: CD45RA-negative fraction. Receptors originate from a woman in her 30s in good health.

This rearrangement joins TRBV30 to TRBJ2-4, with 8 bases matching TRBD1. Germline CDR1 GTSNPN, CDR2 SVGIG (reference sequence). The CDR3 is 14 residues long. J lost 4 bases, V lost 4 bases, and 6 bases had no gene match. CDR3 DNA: TGTGCCTGGAAGGACAGGGAGAGTAAAAACATTCAGTACTTC. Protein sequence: CAWKDRESKNIQYF.

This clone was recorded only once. CDR3 bases: TGTGCCAGCAGCTATTGGACTAGCGGGACCTACGAGCAGTACTTC. It yields the protein CASSYWTSGTYEQYF. This sequence joins TRBV7-8 and TRBJ2-7, with 12 bases fitting TRBD2. The germline V gene encodes CDR1 SGHVS and CDR2 FQNEAQ. V lost 4 bases to trimming and J lost 2 bases; unmatched junction nucleotides: 3. There are 15 residues in the CDR3.